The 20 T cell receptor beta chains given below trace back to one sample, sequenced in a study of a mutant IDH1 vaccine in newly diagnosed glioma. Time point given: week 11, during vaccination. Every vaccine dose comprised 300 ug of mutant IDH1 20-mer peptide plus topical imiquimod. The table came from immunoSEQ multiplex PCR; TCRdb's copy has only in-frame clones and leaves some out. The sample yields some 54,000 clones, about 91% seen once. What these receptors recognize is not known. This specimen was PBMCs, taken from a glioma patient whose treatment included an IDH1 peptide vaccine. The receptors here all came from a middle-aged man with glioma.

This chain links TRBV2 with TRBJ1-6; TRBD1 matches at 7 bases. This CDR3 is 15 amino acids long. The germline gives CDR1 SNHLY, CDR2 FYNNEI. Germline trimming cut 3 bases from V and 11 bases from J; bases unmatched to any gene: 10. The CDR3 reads CASSEEQGKRAPLHF. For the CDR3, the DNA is TGTGCCAGCAGTGAGGAACAGGGGAAGAGGGCACCCCTCCACTTT.

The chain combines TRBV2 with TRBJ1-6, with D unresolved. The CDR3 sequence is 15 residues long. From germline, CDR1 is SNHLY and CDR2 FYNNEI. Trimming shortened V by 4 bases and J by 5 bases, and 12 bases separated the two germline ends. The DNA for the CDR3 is TGTGCCAGCAGTGTCCGGGAATACGATAATTCACCCCTCCACTTT. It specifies CASSVREYDNSPLHF. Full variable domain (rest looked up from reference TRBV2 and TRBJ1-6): EPEVTQTPSHQVTQMGQEVILRCVPISNHLYFYWYRQILGQKVEFLVSFYNNEISEKSEIFDDQFSVERPDGSNFTLKIRSTKLEDSAMYFCASSVREYDNSPLHFGNGTRLTVT.

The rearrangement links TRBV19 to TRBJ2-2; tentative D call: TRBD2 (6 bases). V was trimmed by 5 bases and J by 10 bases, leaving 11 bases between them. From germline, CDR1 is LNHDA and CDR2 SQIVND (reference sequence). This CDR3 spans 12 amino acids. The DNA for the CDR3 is TGTGCCAGTAGTGACCGGGAGTTGGAGCTGTTTTTT. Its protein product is CASSDRELELFF.

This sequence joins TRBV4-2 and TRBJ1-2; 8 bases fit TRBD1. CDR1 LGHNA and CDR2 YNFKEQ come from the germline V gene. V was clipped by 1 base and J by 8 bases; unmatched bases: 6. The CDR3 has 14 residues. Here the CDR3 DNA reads TGTGCCAGCAGCCAAGGGGGGACAGGACTCGGCTACACCTTC. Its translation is CASSQGGTGLGYTF.

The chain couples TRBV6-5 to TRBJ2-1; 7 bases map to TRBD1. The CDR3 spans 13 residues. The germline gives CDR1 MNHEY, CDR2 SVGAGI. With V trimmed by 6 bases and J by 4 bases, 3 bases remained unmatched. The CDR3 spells CASRSGGYNEQFF. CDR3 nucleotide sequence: TGTGCCAGCAGGTCAGGGGGTTACAATGAGCAGTTCTTC.

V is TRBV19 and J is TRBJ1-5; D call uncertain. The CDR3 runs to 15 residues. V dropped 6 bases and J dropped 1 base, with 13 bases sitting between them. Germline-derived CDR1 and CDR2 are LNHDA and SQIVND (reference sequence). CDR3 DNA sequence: TGTGCCAGTAGATCGGGGTTGGGGAGCAATCAGCCCCAGCATTTT. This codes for CASRSGLGSNQPQHF.

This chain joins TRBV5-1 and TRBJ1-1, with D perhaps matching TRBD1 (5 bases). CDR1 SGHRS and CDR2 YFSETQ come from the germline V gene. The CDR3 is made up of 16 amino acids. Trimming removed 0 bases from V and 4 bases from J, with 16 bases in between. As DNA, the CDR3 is TGCGCCAGCAGCTTGGAACCCCCGGGGGTGGGCACTGAAGCTTTCTTT. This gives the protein CASSLEPPGVGTEAFF. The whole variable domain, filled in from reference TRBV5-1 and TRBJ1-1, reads KAGVTQTPRYLIKTRGQQVTLSCSPISGHRSVSWYQQTPGQGLQFLFEYFSETQRNKGNFPGRFSGRQFSNSRSEMNVSTLELGDSALYLCASSLEPPGVGTEAFFGQGTRLTVV.

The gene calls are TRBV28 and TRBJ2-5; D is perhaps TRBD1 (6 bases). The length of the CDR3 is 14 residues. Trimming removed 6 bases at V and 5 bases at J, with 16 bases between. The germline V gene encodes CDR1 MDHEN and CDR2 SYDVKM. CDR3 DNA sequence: TGTGCCAGCAGGACCGGGACAACATTGGAGACCCAGTACTTC. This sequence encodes CASRTGTTLETQYF.

Here the CDR3 reads CASSERAGQDTEAFF. As DNA, the CDR3 is TGTGCCAGCAGCGAGCGGGCCGGCCAGGACACTGAAGCTTTCTTT. This chain uses TRBV9 with TRBJ1-1; D is unclear. Germline CDR1 reads SGDLS; CDR2 reads YYNGEE. V lost 3 bases and J lost 3, with 15 bases in between. The CDR3 consists of 15 residues.

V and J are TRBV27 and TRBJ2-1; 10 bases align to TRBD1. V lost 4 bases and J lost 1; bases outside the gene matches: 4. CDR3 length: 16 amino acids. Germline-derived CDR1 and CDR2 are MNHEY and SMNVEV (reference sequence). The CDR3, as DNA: TGTGCCAGCAGTTCGCCGGGACAGGGGTCCTACAATGAGCAGTTCTTC. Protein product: CASSSPGQGSYNEQFF.

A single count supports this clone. CDR3 coding DNA: TGTGCCAGCAGCTCCCCTTTATGGAGTGGGGCCAACGTCCTGACTTTC. It codes for CASSSPLWSGANVLTF. The rearrangement joins TRBV5-4 to TRBJ2-6; D unclear. Germline loops: CDR1 SGHNT, CDR2 YYREEE (reference sequence). CDR3 length: 16 amino acids. Trimming shortened V by 3 bases and J by 3 bases, and 13 bases separated the two germline ends.

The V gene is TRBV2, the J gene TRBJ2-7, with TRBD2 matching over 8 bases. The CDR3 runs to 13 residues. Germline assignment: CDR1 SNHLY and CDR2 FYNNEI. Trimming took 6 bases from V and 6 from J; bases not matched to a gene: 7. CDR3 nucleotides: TGTGCCAGCAGGGGACTAGGAAACGGCGAGCAGTACTTC. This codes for CASRGLGNGEQYF. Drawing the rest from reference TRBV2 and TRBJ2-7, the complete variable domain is EPEVTQTPSHQVTQMGQEVILRCVPISNHLYFYWYRQILGQKVEFLVSFYNNEISEKSEIFDDQFSVERPDGSNFTLKIRSTKLEDSAMYFCASRGLGNGEQYFGPGTRLTVT.

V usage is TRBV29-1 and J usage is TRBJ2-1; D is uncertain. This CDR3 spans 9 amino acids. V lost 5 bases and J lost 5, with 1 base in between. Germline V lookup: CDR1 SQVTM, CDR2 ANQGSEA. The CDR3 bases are TGCAGCGTTCACAATGAGCAGTTCTTC. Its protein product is CSVHNEQFF.

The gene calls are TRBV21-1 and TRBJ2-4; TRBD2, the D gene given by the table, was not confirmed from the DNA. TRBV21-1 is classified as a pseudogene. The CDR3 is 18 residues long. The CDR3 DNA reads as TGTGCCAGCAGCAAAGAGGGGGGGGAAGGTAGGGCCAAAAACATTCAGTACTTC. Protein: CASSKEGGEGRAKNIQYF.

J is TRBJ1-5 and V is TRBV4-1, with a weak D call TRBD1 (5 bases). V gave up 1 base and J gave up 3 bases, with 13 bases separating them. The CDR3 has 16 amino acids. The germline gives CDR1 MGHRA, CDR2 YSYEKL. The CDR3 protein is CASSQALSRDNQPQHF. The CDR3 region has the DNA TGCGCCAGCAGCCAAGCTCTTTCCAGGGACAATCAGCCCCAGCATTTT.

The CDR3 DNA is TGTGCCAGCTCACGGGCTAGCGGATACTACGAGCAGTACTTC. Translation gives CASSRASGYYEQYF. The chain employs TRBV18 and TRBJ2-7, with 7 bases lining up with TRBD2. Germline CDR1 is KGHSH and CDR2 is LQKENI. The V and J ends lost 4 bases and 3 bases, in that order; junction bases with no gene match: 6. The CDR3 contains 14 residues.

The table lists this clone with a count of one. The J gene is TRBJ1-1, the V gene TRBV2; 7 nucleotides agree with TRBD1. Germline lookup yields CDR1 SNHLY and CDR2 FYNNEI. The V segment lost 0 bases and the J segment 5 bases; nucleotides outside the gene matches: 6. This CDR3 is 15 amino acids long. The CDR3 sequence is CASSEAMGQRTEAFF. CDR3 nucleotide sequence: TGTGCCAGCAGTGAAGCCATGGGACAGCGGACTGAAGCTTTCTTT.

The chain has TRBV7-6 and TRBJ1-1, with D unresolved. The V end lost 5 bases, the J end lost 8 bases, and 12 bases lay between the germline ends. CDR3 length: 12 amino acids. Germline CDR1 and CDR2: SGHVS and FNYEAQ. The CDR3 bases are TGTGCCAGCAGCAGCCGTACTTCCGAAGCTTTCTTT. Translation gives CASSSRTSEAFF.

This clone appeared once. This CDR3 is CAWSVQFSYNSPLHF. CDR3 DNA: TGTGCCTGGAGTGTACAATTCTCCTATAATTCACCCCTCCACTTT. This sequence joins TRBV30 and TRBJ1-6, with D unclear. The CDR3 consists of 15 residues. Between the trimmed V and J ends, which lost 0 bases and 0 bases, there was a span of 6 bases. Germline loops: CDR1 GTSNPN, CDR2 SVGIG (reference sequence). The whole variable domain, filled in from reference TRBV30 and TRBJ1-6, reads SQTIHQWPATLVQPVGSPLSLECTVEGTSNPNLYWYRQAAGRGLQLLFYSVGIGQISSEVPQNLSASRPQDRQFILSSKKLLLSDSGFYLCAWSVQFSYNSPLHFGNGTRLTVT.

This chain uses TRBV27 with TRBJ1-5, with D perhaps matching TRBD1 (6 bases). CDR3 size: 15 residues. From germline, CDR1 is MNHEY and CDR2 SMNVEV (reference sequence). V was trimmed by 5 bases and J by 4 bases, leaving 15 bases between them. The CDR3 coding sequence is TGTGCCAGCAGTCCGGCGGGACACCGAAATCAGCCCCAGCATTTT. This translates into CASSPAGHRNQPQHF.